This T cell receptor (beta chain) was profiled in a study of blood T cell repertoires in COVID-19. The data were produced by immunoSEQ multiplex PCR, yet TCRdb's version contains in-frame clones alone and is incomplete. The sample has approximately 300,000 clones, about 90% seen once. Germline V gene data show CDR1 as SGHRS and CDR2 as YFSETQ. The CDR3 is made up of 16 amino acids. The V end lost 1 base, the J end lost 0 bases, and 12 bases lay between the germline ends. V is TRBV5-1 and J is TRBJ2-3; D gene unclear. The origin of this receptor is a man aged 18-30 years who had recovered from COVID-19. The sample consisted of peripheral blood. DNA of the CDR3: TGCGCCAGCAGCTTGTATAAGACGACTAGCACAGATACGCAGTATTTT. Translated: CASSLYKTTSTDTQYF.